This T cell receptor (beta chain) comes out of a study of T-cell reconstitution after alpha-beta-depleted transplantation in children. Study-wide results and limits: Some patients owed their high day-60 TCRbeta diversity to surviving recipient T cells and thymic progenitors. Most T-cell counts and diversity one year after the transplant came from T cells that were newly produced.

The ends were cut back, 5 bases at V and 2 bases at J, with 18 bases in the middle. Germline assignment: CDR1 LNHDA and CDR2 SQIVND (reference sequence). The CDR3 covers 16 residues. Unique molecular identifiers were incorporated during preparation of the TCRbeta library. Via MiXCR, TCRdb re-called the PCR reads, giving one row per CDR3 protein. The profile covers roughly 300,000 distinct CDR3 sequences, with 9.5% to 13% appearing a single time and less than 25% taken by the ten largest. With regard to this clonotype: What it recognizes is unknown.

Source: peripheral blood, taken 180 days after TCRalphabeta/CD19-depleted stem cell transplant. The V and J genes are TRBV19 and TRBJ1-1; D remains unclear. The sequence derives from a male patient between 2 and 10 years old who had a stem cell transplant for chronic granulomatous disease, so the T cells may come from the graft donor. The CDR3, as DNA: TGTGCCAGTAGTCCCCAGGTCACCGGGATAAACACTGAAGCTTTCTTT. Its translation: CASSPQVTGINTEAFF.